The following is a TCR beta chain sequence with its context. Its antigen is unidentified. Clones were read by immunoSEQ multiplex PCR, and TCRdb kept only the in-frame ones, dropping some. The data hold approximately 87,000 clones, with about 74% observed a single time. These data belong to a study of vaccination effects on CD4 cells after COVID-19. Study-wide findings and caveats: The study got few convalescent patients and did not collect any early post-infection timepoints. Late after vaccination, infection- and vaccine-induced clones showed marked clonal contraction.

Pools of viral peptides were used by the ViraFEST assay to expand antigen-specific CD4+ T cells ahead of sequencing. Researchers isolated CD4+ T cells once roughly ten days of culture had elapsed. Neither prior SARS-CoV-2 infection nor positive nucleocapsid antibodies were present in the vaccine recipients. Cultures received IL-2 medium that replaced half the medium on days 3 and 7. The CDR3 totals 12 residues. V trimming: 7 bases; J trimming: 4 bases; junction bases outside the gene matches: 5. Germline values: CDR1 SQVTM, CDR2 ANQGSEA. This TCR was sampled from a human donor who received a COVID-19 vaccine. The starting material was CD4+ T cells from PBMCs cultured with HCoV-229E spike peptides, obtained before COVID-19 vaccination. This rearrangement joins TRBV29-1 to TRBJ1-2; the match to TRBD1 covers 8 bases. The CDR3 here is CSGGQDRYGYTF. In DNA, the CDR3 is TGCAGCGGGGGACAGGACCGCTATGGCTACACCTTC.